The 8 T cell receptor beta chains in this list originate from one sample, sequenced in a study of regulatory T cells in long-lasting Graves disease. Time point reported: newly diagnosed GD, antithyroid drugs for less than 3 months. The TCR library was made from RNA extracted from PBMCs. Combining iRepertoire HTBI primers with Arm-PCR of CDR3 regions, the authors built TCR beta libraries. TCRdb reprocessed the multiplex PCR reads via MiXCR and lists one record per CDR3 protein. The repertoire includes about 420,000 distinct CDR3 sequences, 16% of them detected once, and 20% to 25% sits in the top ten. These data also formed part of another study, on T cells in Graves' hyperthyroidism and ophthalmopathy.

The specimen comprised peripheral blood mononuclear cells (PBMCs), sampled at new diagnosis, from a patient treated with antithyroid drugs. These receptors came from a woman aged 18-29 years with Graves disease.

The chain employs TRBV6-1 and TRBJ1-2, with TRBD1 identical over 10 bases. The CDR3 loop spans 14 amino acids. Germline V gene lookup returns CDR1 MNHNS and CDR2 SASEGT. Trimming removed 6 bases from V and 7 bases from J; junction bases left unmatched: 8. As DNA, the CDR3 is TGTGCCAGCAGGAGGAAAGGGACAGGGGTTGGCTACACCTTC. This encodes CASRRKGTGVGYTF.

This clonotype has ten or more counts. This chain joins TRBV28 and TRBJ1-1, with 8 bases fitting TRBD1. The CDR3 totals 17 residues. The J segment lost 0 bases and the V segment lost 4 bases, leaving 10 bases of the junction unmatched. From germline, CDR1 is MDHEN and CDR2 SYDVKM. CDR3 amino acids: CASSSGQGGHVNTEAFF. The CDR3 DNA sequence: TGTGCCAGCAGTTCCGGACAGGGAGGACATGTGAACACTGAAGCTTTCTTT.

This clonotype has ten or more counts. The chain employs TRBV29-1 and TRBJ2-1; D possibly corresponds to TRBD1 (5 bases). The CDR3 runs 13 residues. Trimming stripped 6 bases from V and 3 bases from J, with 12 bases between. CDR1 is SQVTM, CDR2 ANQGSEA, per germline. The CDR3 protein is CSVRQGGYNEQFF. As DNA, the CDR3 is TGCAGCGTCCGGCAGGGCGGCTACAATGAGCAGTTCTTC.

The V and J genes are TRBV7-2 and TRBJ1-3, with 9 bases that match TRBD1. CDR1 is SGHTA and CDR2 is FQGNSA in the germline V gene. The CDR3 is 15 residues long. V was clipped by 5 bases and J by 2 bases; unmatched bases: 4. Written as DNA, the CDR3 is TGTGCCAGCAGCCCCCGACAGGGGGCTGGAAACACCATATATTTT. Its translation is CASSPRQGAGNTIYF.

This clonotype has at least ten counts. The V and J genes are TRBV28 and TRBJ1-1; maybe TRBD1 (5 bases). Per germline, CDR1 MDHEN and CDR2 SYDVKM. The CDR3 covers 15 residues. Trimming took off 5 bases at V and 2 bases at J, with 15 bases between the two ends. The CDR3, as DNA: TGTGCCAGCAGTCCCACGGGGGTACGAAACACTGAAGCTTTCTTT. Its protein is CASSPTGVRNTEAFF.

V gene TRBV25-1 combines with J gene TRBJ2-7, with TRBD2 identical over 10 bases. The germline gives CDR1 MGHDK, CDR2 SYGVNS. CDR3 length equals 16 residues. Trimming removed 1 base from V and 2 bases from J; junction bases left unmatched: 5. The CDR3 sequence: CASSESSGSRTYEQYF. In DNA, the CDR3 is TGTGCCAGCAGTGAATCTAGCGGGAGTAGGACCTACGAGCAGTACTTC.

This clonotype was found many times. V gene TRBV20-1 combines with J gene TRBJ2-1; TRBD2 matches 7 bases. V shed 3 bases, J shed 0 bases, and the junction held 14 bases outside the gene matches. Germline CDR1 DFQATT, CDR2 SNEGSKA (reference sequence). The CDR3 sequence is 18 residues long. CDR3 residues: CSASLLAISGNSYNEQFF. The CDR3 region has the DNA TGCAGTGCTAGCCTCCTAGCGATCAGCGGGAACTCCTACAATGAGCAGTTCTTC.

This clonotype was observed at least ten times. The J gene is TRBJ2-3, the V gene TRBV18; D is unclear. Deletions cut 5 bases from V and 5 bases from J, with 8 bases between. The CDR3 length is 12 residues. Germline CDR1 KGHSH, CDR2 LQKENI. Here the CDR3 reads CASSSTVDTQYF. CDR3 DNA sequence: TGTGCCAGCTCATCCACGGTAGATACGCAGTATTTT. The variable domain in full, with the rest retrieved from reference TRBV18 and TRBJ2-3, is NAGVMQNPRHLVRRRGQEARLRCSPMKGHSHVYWYRQLPEEGLKFMVYLQKENIIDESGMPKERFSAEFPKEGPSILRIQQVVRGDSAAYFCASSSTVDTQYFGPGTRLTVL.